This TCR beta chain was captured by sequencing in a study of shared clonotypes between healthy human individuals. General study results and limits: Lower generation probabilities were found for non-shared clonotypes than for those shared by all four donors. Tissue TCR repertoires likely differ from these blood-only repertoires.

For this clone: Antigen unknown.

For every subset, genomic DNA was evenly distributed across several immunoSEQ plates. Each sorted subset replicate got 200 ng genomic DNA, 25,000 to 35,000 genomes. The assay was immunoSEQ multiplex PCR, and TCRdb's table has in-frame clones only and misses some. This sample has about 2 million clones, with over 85% found just once. The CDR3 contains 15 residues. Germline V gene data show CDR1 as LGHNA and CDR2 as YSLEER. Trimming cost V 4 bases and J 1 base, with 13 bases left between them. The naive CD8 population came from CD45RO-negative cells selected for CCR7, without terminally differentiated effector memory CD45RA+ cells.

This clonotype originated in a man between 18 and 29 years old in good health. Sequenced sample: naive CD8+ T cells sorted from blood. V is TRBV4-3 and J is TRBJ2-5; the D gene is possibly TRBD2 (5 bases). For the CDR3, the DNA is TGCGCCAGCAGCCCGAGGGATGGGTCCCAAGAGACCCAGTACTTC. Translating it yields CASSPRDGSQETQYF.